These 15 T cell receptor beta chains were all obtained from the same sample, sequenced in a study of cytomegalovirus exposure and HLA in healthy donors. Amplification used 60 Vbeta primers and 13 Jbeta primers. Sequencing was performed with immunoSEQ multiplex PCR; in TCRdb, only in-frame clones are kept and a portion is missing. The data show approximately 180,000 clones, more than 65% seen once. Sequencing input: PBMCs. The receptors were sampled from a woman in her 30s in good health and CMV-seronegative.

V and J are TRBV19 and TRBJ2-1; D is possibly TRBD2 (6 bases). Germline V gene lookup returns CDR1 LNHDA and CDR2 SQIVND (reference sequence). The CDR3 contains 15 residues. Trimming took 3 bases from V and 6 from J, leaving 15 bases between them. The CDR3 bases are TGTGCCAGTAGTATTCACGGGAGTTTGGGCAATGAGCAGTTCTTC. It specifies CASSIHGSLGNEQFF.

For this clone: The same CDR3 arises from other DNA sequences in this sample as well. The DNA for the CDR3 is TGTGCCAGCAGCTATCAGGGTTATGGCTACACCTTC. Its translation is CASSYQGYGYTF. V and J are TRBV7-2 and TRBJ1-2; perhaps TRBD1 as D (5 bases). The germline V and J ends were trimmed by 4 bases and 5 bases, with 8 bases remaining between them. In germline, CDR1 is SGHTA, CDR2 FQGNSA. The CDR3 totals 12 residues.

The chain couples TRBV2 to TRBJ2-2, with 11 nucleotides matching TRBD1. Germline loops: CDR1 SNHLY, CDR2 FYNNEI. The CDR3 sequence is 15 residues long. After removal of 10 bases from V and 5 bases from J, the junction contained 9 bases not matched to a gene. CDR3 sequence: CANSGTGGKTGELFF. CDR3 coding DNA: TGTGCCAATTCCGGGACAGGGGGGAAAACCGGGGAGCTGTTTTTT.

The genes are TRBV5-1 and TRBJ1-3; 10 positions agree with TRBD1. The CDR3 spans 17 residues. CDR1 and CDR2 from the germline V gene are SGHRS and YFSETQ. Unmatched junction bases numbered 4, after V lost 1 base and J lost 0 bases. The CDR3 loop is CASSLYGTGDSGNTIYF. The CDR3 region has the DNA TGCGCCAGCAGCTTGTATGGGACAGGGGACTCTGGAAACACCATATATTTT. Together with reference TRBV5-1 and TRBJ1-3, the CDR3 gives the full variable domain: KAGVTQTPRYLIKTRGQQVTLSCSPISGHRSVSWYQQTPGQGLQFLFEYFSETQRNKGNFPGRFSGRQFSNSRSEMNVSTLELGDSALYLCASSLYGTGDSGNTIYFGEGSWLTVV.

V and J are TRBV28 and TRBJ1-1, with a tentative D call TRBD1 (5 bases). The ends were cut back, 6 bases at V and 6 bases at J, with 11 bases in the middle. This CDR3 has 12 residues. CDR1 MDHEN and CDR2 SYDVKM come from the germline V gene. The CDR3 is CASRSARAEAFF. CDR3 coding DNA: TGTGCCAGCAGATCCGCCAGGGCTGAAGCTTTCTTT.

The J gene is TRBJ2-5, the V gene TRBV5-6; TRBD1 is a possible D gene (6 bases). Trimming left V 4 bases short and J 5 bases short, with 21 bases between. The CDR3 extends over 16 amino acids. Germline CDR1 is SGHDT and CDR2 is YYEEEE. The CDR3 sequence: CASSQTPGTMGETQYF. The CDR3 bases are TGTGCCAGCAGCCAAACTCCCGGGACAATGGGGGAGACCCAGTACTTC.

The genes are TRBV15 and TRBJ2-7, with a tentative D call TRBD1 (6 bases). The CDR3 spans 15 residues. V lost 0 bases and J 5 bases, leaving 14 bases between the germline ends. Germline-derived CDR1 and CDR2 are LNHNV and YYDKDF (reference sequence). The DNA of the CDR3 is TGTGCCACCAGCAGAGATAACCAGGGGCGCCACGAGCAGTACTTC. It translates to CATSRDNQGRHEQYF.

This clone was detected a few times. The V gene is TRBV9, the J gene TRBJ2-7, with D possibly matching TRBD2 (7 bases). The CDR3 is 15 residues long. CDR1 is SGDLS and CDR2 is YYNGEE in the germline V gene. Trimming removed 0 bases from V and 5 bases from J, with 15 bases in between. The CDR3 loop reads CASSVAWGGLDEQYF. The CDR3 DNA reads as TGTGCCAGCAGCGTAGCATGGGGGGGCCTCGACGAGCAGTACTTC.

The gene calls are TRBV9 and TRBJ2-5, with 14 bases aligning to TRBD2. V trimming: 3 bases; J trimming: 4 bases; junction bases outside the gene matches: 2. Germline CDR1 reads SGDLS; CDR2 reads YYNGEE. The CDR3 runs to 15 residues. The CDR3 DNA reads TGTGCCAGCAGCGGCGGGACTAGCGGGGGAGAGACCCAGTACTTC. This codes for CASSGGTSGGETQYF.

This chain connects TRBV25-1 to TRBJ1-3; D gene unclear. The CDR3 is made up of 15 amino acids. Trimming took off 1 base at V and 0 bases at J, with 7 bases between the two ends. Germline assignment: CDR1 MGHDK and CDR2 SYGVNS. This CDR3 reads CASSEFSSSGNTIYF. CDR3 in DNA: TGTGCCAGCAGTGAATTTAGTAGCTCTGGAAACACCATATATTTT.

For the CDR3, the DNA is TGTGCCAGTAGTATTACAGGATCCGTTTCACCCCTCCACTTT. Amino acids: CASSITGSVSPLHF. The rearrangement joins TRBV19 to TRBJ1-6; maybe TRBD1 (5 bases). This CDR3 contains 14 residues. Deletions cut 3 bases from V and 9 bases from J, with 12 bases between. The germline gives CDR1 LNHDA, CDR2 SQIVND (reference sequence). The variable domain in full, completed from reference TRBV19 and TRBJ1-6, reads DGGITQSPKYLFRKEGQNVTLSCEQNLNHDAMYWYRQDPGQGLRLIYYSQIVNDFQKGDIAEGYSVSREKKESFPLTVTSAQKNPTAFYLCASSITGSVSPLHFGNGTRLTVT.

The chain joins TRBV7-2 to TRBJ1-2, with 7 bases lining up with TRBD1. This CDR3 contains 14 residues. Germline-derived CDR1 and CDR2 are SGHTA and FQGNSA. V dropped 0 bases and J dropped 7; count of bases not matched to a gene: 5. CDR3 protein: CASSLAGRGIGYTF. The DNA for the CDR3 is TGTGCCAGCAGCTTAGCGGGCAGGGGGATTGGCTACACCTTC.

This clone was detected only once. The J gene is TRBJ2-7, the V gene TRBV10-3; 9 nucleotides match TRBD1. Germline V gene sequence: CDR1 ENHRY, CDR2 SYGVKD. This CDR3 is 15 amino acids long. J gave up 5 bases and V 6 bases, and 11 bases lay outside the gene matches. In DNA, the CDR3 is TGTGCCATCAGATCCGGGACAGGGACCTCTAACGAGCAGTACTTC. It encodes CAIRSGTGTSNEQYF.

This clone was counted once. This rearrangement joins TRBV4-3 to TRBJ1-1, with a tentative D call TRBD1 (6 bases). Germline CDR1 is LGHNA and CDR2 is YSLEER. Deletions cut 1 base from V and 1 base from J, with 10 bases between. The CDR3 has 15 residues. The CDR3 nucleotides read TGCGCCAGCAGCCAAGTCGACAGGCCGAACACTGAAGCTTTCTTT. It translates to CASSQVDRPNTEAFF.

The chain couples TRBV5-6 to TRBJ1-2, with D perhaps TRBD1 (5 bases). The length of the CDR3 is 15 residues. V was shortened by 3 bases and J by 4 bases, with 16 bases between the two germline ends. Germline V gene lookup returns CDR1 SGHDT and CDR2 YYEEEE. CDR3 protein: CASSSHPTALYGYTF. Here the CDR3 DNA reads TGTGCCAGCAGCTCCCATCCGACAGCTCTCTATGGCTACACCTTC.